This T cell receptor beta chain was captured in a study of blood T cell repertoires in COVID-19. Sequencing was performed with immunoSEQ multiplex PCR; in TCRdb, only in-frame clones are kept and a portion is missing. The repertoire has 15,000 to 20,000 clones, more than 85% of them found once; the top ten carry 4.5% to 7%. CDR1 is LGHDT and CDR2 is YNNKEL in the germline V gene (reference sequence). The CDR3 extends over 14 amino acids. V lost 3 bases, J lost 5 bases, and 13 bases lay in between. Material for sequencing was peripheral blood. The chain couples TRBV3-1 (or the pseudogene TRBV3-2) to TRBJ2-5, with D tentatively TRBD1 (5 bases). The receptor's source is a human donor in a cohort sampled during active COVID-19. The CDR3 bases are TGTGCCAGCAGCCAGGTTGGGGCGGCGGAGACCCAGTACTTC. It codes for CASSQVGAAETQYF.